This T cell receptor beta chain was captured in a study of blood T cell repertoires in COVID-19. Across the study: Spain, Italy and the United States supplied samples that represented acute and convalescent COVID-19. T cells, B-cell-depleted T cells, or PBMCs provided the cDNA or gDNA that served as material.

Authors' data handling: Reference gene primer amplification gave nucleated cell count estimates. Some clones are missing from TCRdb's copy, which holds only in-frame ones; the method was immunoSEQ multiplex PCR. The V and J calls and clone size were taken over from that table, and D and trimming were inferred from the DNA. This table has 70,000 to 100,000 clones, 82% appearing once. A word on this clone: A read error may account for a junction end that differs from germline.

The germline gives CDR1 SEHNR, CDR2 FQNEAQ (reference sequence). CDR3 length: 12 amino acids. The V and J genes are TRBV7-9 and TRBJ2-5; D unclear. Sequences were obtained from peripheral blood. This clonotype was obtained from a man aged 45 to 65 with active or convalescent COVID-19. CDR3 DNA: TGTGCCAGCAGTACTAACCAGGAGACCCAGTACTTC. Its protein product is CASSTNQETQYF.